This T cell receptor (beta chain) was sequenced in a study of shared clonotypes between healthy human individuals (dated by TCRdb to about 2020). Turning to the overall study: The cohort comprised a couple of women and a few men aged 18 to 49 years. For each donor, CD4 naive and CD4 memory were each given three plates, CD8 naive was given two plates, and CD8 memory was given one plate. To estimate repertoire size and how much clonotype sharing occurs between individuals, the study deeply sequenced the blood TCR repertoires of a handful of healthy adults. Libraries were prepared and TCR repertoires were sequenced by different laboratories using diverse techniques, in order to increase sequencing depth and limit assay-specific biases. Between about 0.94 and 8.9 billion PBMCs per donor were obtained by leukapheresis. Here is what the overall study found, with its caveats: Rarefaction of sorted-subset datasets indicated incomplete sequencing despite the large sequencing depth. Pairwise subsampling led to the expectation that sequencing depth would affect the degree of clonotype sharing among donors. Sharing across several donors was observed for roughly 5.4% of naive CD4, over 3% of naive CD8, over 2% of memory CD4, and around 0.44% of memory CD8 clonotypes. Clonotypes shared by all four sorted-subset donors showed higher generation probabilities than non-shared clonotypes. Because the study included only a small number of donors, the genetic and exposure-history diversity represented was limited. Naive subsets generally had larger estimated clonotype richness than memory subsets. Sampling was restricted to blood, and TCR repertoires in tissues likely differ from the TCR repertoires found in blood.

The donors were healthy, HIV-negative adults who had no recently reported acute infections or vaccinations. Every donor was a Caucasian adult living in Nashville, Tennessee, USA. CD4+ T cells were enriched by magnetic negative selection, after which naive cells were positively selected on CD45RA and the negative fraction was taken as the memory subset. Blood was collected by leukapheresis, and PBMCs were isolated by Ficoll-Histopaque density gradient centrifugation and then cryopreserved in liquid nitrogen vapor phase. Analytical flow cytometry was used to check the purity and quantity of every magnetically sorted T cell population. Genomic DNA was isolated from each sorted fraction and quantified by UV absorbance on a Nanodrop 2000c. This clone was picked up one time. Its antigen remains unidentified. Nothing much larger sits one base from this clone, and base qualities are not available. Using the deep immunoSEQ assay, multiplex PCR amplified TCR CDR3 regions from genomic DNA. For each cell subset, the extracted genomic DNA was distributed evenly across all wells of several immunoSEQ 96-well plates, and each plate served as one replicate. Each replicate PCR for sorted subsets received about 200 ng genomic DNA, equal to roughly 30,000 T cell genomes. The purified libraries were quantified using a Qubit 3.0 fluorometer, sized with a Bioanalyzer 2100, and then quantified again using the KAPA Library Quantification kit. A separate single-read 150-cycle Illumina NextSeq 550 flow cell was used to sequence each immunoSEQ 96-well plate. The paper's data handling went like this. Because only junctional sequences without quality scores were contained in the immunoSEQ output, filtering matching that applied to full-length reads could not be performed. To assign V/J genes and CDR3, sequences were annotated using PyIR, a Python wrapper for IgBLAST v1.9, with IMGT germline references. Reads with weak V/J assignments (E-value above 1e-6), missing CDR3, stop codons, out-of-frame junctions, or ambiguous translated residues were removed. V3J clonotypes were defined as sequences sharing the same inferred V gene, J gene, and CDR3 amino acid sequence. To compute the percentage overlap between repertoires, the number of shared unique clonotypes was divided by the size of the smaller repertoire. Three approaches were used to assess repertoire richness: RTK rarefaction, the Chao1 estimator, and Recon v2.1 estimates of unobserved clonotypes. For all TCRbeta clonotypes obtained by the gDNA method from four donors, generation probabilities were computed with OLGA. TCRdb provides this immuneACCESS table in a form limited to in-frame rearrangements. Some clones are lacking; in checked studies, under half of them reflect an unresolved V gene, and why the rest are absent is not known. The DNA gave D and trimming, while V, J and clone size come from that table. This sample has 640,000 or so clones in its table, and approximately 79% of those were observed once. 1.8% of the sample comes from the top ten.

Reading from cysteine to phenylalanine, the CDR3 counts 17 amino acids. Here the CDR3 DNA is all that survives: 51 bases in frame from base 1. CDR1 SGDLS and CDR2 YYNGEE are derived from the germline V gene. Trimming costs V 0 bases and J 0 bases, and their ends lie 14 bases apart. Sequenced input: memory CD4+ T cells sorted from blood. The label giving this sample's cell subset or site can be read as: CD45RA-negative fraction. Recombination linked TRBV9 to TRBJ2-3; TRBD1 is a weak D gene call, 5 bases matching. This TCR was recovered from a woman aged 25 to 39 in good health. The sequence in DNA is TGTGCCAGCAGCGTAGAGGTGTGGCAGGGAAGCACAGATACGCAGTATTTT. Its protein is CASSVEVWQGSTDTQYF.